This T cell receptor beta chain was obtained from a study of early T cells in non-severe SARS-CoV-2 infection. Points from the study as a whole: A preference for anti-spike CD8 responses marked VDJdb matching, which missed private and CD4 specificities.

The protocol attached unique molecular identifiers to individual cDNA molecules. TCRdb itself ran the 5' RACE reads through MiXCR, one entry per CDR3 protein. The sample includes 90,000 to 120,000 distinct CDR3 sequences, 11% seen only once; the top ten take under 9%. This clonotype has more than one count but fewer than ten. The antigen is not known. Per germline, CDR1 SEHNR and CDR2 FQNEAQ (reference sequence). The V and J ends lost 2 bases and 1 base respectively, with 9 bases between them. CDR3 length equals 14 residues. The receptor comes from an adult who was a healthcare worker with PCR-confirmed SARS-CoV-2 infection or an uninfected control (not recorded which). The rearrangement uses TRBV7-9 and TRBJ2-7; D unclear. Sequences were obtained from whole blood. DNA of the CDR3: TGTGCCAGCAGCTTAATTTGGGCGTCCTACGAGCAGTACTTC. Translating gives CASSLIWASYEQYF.